The T cell receptor (beta chain) under discussion was sequenced for a study of PD-1 blockade in classical Hodgkin lymphoma. Overall study context: Treatment was intravenous nivolumab, 3 mg/kg every 2 weeks, until progression.

Study findings and constraints: CD4+ TCR diversity, unlike CD8+, rose significantly by C4D1. For complete responders, baseline diversity was comparable to that of newly diagnosed patients. At baseline, newly diagnosed patients reportedly showed less TCR diversity than healthy donors.

Every patient relapsed after autologous stem cell transplantation, and brentuximab vedotin exposure varied. As for this clone: Its target is unknown.

TCRdb's copy holds only in-frame clones and misses some; the assay was immunoSEQ multiplex PCR. This sample carries almost 100,000 clones, approximately 92% of them seen once, and the ten largest clones take roughly 3%. Germline-derived CDR1 and CDR2 are LNHNV and YYDKDF (reference sequence). V shed 2 bases, J shed 1 base, and the junction held 8 bases outside the gene matches. The CDR3 loop spans 16 amino acids. The source of this sequence is a human donor with classical Hodgkin lymphoma. Specimen: peripheral blood mononuclear cells (PBMCs), collected at baseline. This sequence joins TRBV15 and TRBJ2-7; 7 bases fit TRBD1. The CDR3 nucleotides read TGTGCCACCAGCAGATCCCACGACAGGGAATCCTACGAGCAGTACTTC. Its protein is CATSRSHDRESYEQYF. The complete variable domain, with remaining parts taken from reference TRBV15 and TRBJ2-7, reads DAMVIQNPRYQVTQFGKPVTLSCSQTLNHNVMYWYQQKSSQAPKLLFHYYDKDFNNEADTPDNFQSRRPNTSFCFLDIRSPGLGDTAMYLCATSRSHDRESYEQYFGPGTRLTVT.